One and the same sample provided the 13 T cell receptor beta chains below, sequenced in a study of sequential checkpoint blockade in melanoma. Assay used: immunoSEQ multiplex PCR; TCRdb lists only in-frame clones, some missing. The table shows 6,000 to 9,000 clones, with over 25% occurring only once. Treatment denoted: randomized to nivolumab then ipilimumab (arm A) or the reverse (arm B). The material was tumor tissue (inferred from file names), obtained from a patient given nivolumab and ipilimumab in sequence. All receptors derive from a human donor with melanoma.

This clone showed up just a few times. The chain carries TRBV30 and TRBJ1-4, with 11 nucleotides matching TRBD1. The CDR3 has 14 amino acids. The germline CDR1 and CDR2 sequences are GTSNPN and SVGIG (reference sequence). J lost 8 bases, V lost 3 bases, and 5 bases had no gene match. This CDR3 is CAWSFGTGGEKLFF. CDR3 DNA sequence: TGTGCCTGGAGCTTCGGGACAGGGGGAGAAAAACTGTTTTTT.

This clone was seen more than once but under ten times. The chain recombines TRBV9 with TRBJ1-5, with 9 nucleotides matching TRBD1. Per germline, CDR1 SGDLS and CDR2 YYNGEE. Germline trimming cut 6 bases from V and 5 bases from J; bases unmatched to any gene: 6. The CDR3 covers 14 residues. This CDR3 is CASKTDRGDQPQHF. In DNA form, the CDR3 reads TGTGCCAGCAAGACCGACAGGGGGGATCAGCCCCAGCATTTT.

The V call is TRBV5-1, the J call TRBJ1-1; D is perhaps TRBD1 (5 bases). V dropped 8 bases and J dropped 3 bases, with 20 bases sitting between them. The CDR3 is 15 amino acids. Germline V gene data show CDR1 as SGHRS and CDR2 as YFSETQ. The CDR3 is CASNPGAGWDTEAFF. Here the CDR3 DNA reads TGCGCCAGTAATCCTGGGGCAGGTTGGGACACTGAAGCTTTCTTT.

V gene TRBV19 combines with J gene TRBJ1-2, with D possibly TRBD1 on 6 matching bases. V was cut by 5 bases and J by 6 bases, with 22 bases left in between. This CDR3 spans 16 amino acids. In germline, CDR1 is LNHDA, CDR2 SQIVND (reference sequence). The CDR3 bases are TGTGCCAGTAGTCGCGGAGGACAGTTCCAACGAGATGGCTACACCTTC. This gives the protein CASSRGGQFQRDGYTF. Complete variable domain (other parts from reference TRBV19 and TRBJ1-2): DGGITQSPKYLFRKEGQNVTLSCEQNLNHDAMYWYRQDPGQGLRLIYYSQIVNDFQKGDIAEGYSVSREKKESFPLTVTSAQKNPTAFYLCASSRGGQFQRDGYTFGSGTRLTVV.

This clone occurred a few times. The chain combines TRBV11-1 with TRBJ1-5, with a weak D call TRBD1 (6 bases). The germline V and J ends were trimmed by 1 base and 1 base, with 11 bases remaining between them. Germline CDR1 is SGHAT and CDR2 is FQDESV (reference sequence). This CDR3 comprises 16 residues. CDR3: CASSLVGADSNQPQHF. The CDR3 DNA follows: TGTGCCAGCAGCTTAGTGGGGGCGGACAGCAATCAGCCCCAGCATTTT. The full variable domain, with the rest looked up from reference TRBV11-1 and TRBJ1-5, is EAEVAQSPRYKITEKSQAVAFWCDPISGHATLYWYRQILGQGPELLVQFQDESVVDDSQLPKDRFSAERLKGVDSTLKIQPAELGDSAMYLCASSLVGADSNQPQHFGDGTRLSIL.

This clone occurred a few times. The chain is built from TRBV30 and TRBJ2-7; D uncertain. The CDR3 is 11 amino acids. CDR1 is GTSNPN, CDR2 SVGIG, per germline (reference sequence). V lost 0 bases to trimming and J lost 7 bases, with 7 bases between them. The CDR3 region is CAWSVSGEQYF. In DNA form, the CDR3 reads TGTGCCTGGAGTGTTTCGGGTGAGCAGTACTTC.

J is TRBJ2-7 and V is TRBV30; weak D call: TRBD1 (6 bases). Trimming shortened V by 3 bases and J by 0 bases, and 15 bases separated the two germline ends. CDR1 GTSNPN and CDR2 SVGIG come from the germline V gene (reference sequence). CDR3 length: 15 residues. The CDR3 protein is CAWSKPDRSSYEQYF. CDR3 DNA: TGTGCCTGGAGCAAACCAGACAGGAGCTCCTACGAGCAGTACTTC.

The count of this clone is one. The chain joins TRBV30 to TRBJ1-2; D call uncertain. Germline assignment: CDR1 GTSNPN and CDR2 SVGIG (reference sequence). V dropped 4 bases and J dropped 2 bases, with 8 bases sitting between them. This CDR3 has 12 residues. The CDR3 region has the DNA TGTGCCTGGATGATGGTGAACTATGGCTACACCTTC. Amino acids: CAWMMVNYGYTF.

The rearrangement links TRBV6-8 to TRBJ1-5; unclear D gene. V dropped 2 bases and J dropped 2 bases, with 4 bases sitting between them. The CDR3 runs 13 residues. Germline CDR1 reads MNHGY; CDR2 reads SAAAGT. CDR3 residues: CASSYGGNQPQHF. CDR3 nucleotides: TGTGCCAGCAGTTACGGGGGCAATCAGCCCCAGCATTTT.

The J gene is TRBJ2-3, the V gene TRBV30; 12 positions match TRBD2. The CDR3 has 13 amino acids. Germline values: CDR1 GTSNPN, CDR2 SVGIG (reference sequence). J was trimmed by 4 bases and V by 4 bases; bases with no gene match: 0. CDR3 sequence reads: CAWTSGGADTQYF. For the CDR3, the DNA is TGTGCCTGGACTAGCGGGGGGGCAGATACGCAGTATTTT.

The chain employs TRBV30 and TRBJ1-5; D remains ambiguous. This CDR3 spans 13 amino acids. The germline CDR1 and CDR2 sequences are GTSNPN and SVGIG (reference sequence). V shed 1 base and J shed 3 bases, with 7 bases lying between them. The CDR3 DNA reads as TGTGCCTGGAGTGAGCAGAACAATCAGCCCCAGCATTTT. It is translated as CAWSEQNNQPQHF.

The V and J genes are TRBV6-8 and TRBJ2-7, with TRBD2 matching over 11 bases. Germline-derived CDR1 and CDR2 are MNHGY and SAAAGT. The CDR3 has 15 amino acids. Trimming removed 6 bases from V and 2 bases from J; junction bases left unmatched: 6. The CDR3 loop reads CASRKGLAVTYEQYF. The DNA of the CDR3 is TGTGCCAGCAGAAAGGGACTAGCGGTAACCTACGAGCAGTACTTC.

J is TRBJ2-5 and V is TRBV6-8; D not resolved. Trimming shortened V by 4 bases and J by 3 bases, and 9 bases separated the two germline ends. Germline assignment: CDR1 MNHGY and CDR2 SAAAGT. This CDR3 comprises 13 residues. The CDR3 is CASSFGGEETQYF. CDR3 nucleotide sequence: TGTGCCAGCAGTTTCGGCGGAGAAGAGACCCAGTACTTC.